What follows are 15 T cell receptor beta chains derived from one specimen sequenced in a study of spatial heterogeneity in lung cancer. Time point defined: blood at routine non-recurrence follow-up after resection. In TCRdb, the 5' RACE reads were re-called with MiXCR into one record per CDR3 protein. The sample has over 35,000 distinct CDR3 sequences, about 10% seen once. The source was PBMCs, collected at follow-up. All receptors come from a female donor with early-stage non-small cell lung cancer.

This clonotype was recorded many times. The chain uses TRBV5-1 and TRBJ2-1; no clear D. Germline V gene data show CDR1 as SGHRS and CDR2 as YFSETQ. This CDR3 is 15 amino acids long. V lost 4 bases, J lost 6 bases, and 17 bases lay in between. The CDR3 DNA reads as TGCGCCAGCAGCCCTGCTCCGGGCTCGGGCAATGAGCAGTTCTTC. It yields the protein CASSPAPGSGNEQFF.

In this sample, this clonotype turned up many times. The J gene is TRBJ2-1, the V gene TRBV5-1; no reliable D call. CDR1 SGHRS and CDR2 YFSETQ come from the germline V gene. This CDR3 has 12 amino acids. V lost 0 bases, J lost 6 bases, and 4 bases lay in between. CDR3 amino acids: CASSLVSNEQFF. For the CDR3, the DNA is TGCGCCAGCAGCTTGGTTAGCAATGAGCAGTTCTTC.

CDR3 nucleotides: TGTGCCAGCAGCAAACAGGGAACCTATGGCTACACCTTC. It codes for CASSKQGTYGYTF. V gene TRBV7-9 combines with J gene TRBJ1-2, with a possible D match to TRBD1 (6 bases). Trimming cost V 5 bases and J 4 bases, with 11 bases left between them. Looked up from germline, CDR1 is SEHNR and CDR2 is FQNEAQ (reference sequence). The CDR3 is 13 residues long.

The sample holds many counts of this clonotype. The chain uses TRBV5-5 and TRBJ2-7, with no clear D. V dropped 0 bases and J dropped 2 bases, with 12 bases sitting between them. This CDR3 is 15 amino acids long. From germline, CDR1 is SGHKS and CDR2 YYEKEE (reference sequence). DNA of the CDR3: TGTGCCAGCAGCTTGGGGGAAAGAGTCCCCTACGAGCAGTACTTC. Translation gives CASSLGERVPYEQYF.

This clonotype was recorded many times. This chain links TRBV7-8 with TRBJ1-1; no reliable D call. V was cut by 5 bases and J by 1 base, with 11 bases left in between. The CDR3 is 14 residues long. CDR1 SGHVS and CDR2 FQNEAQ come from the germline V gene. The CDR3 DNA follows: TGTGCCAGCAGCCAACCCGGGAGGAACACTGAAGCTTTCTTT. Translating it yields CASSQPGRNTEAFF.

This clonotype is labeled medium-sized (0.01 to 0.1%). V gene TRBV28 combines with J gene TRBJ2-3, with a weak D call TRBD1 (5 bases). Germline CDR1 MDHEN, CDR2 SYDVKM. The CDR3 is made up of 15 amino acids. V was trimmed by 1 base and J by 5 bases, leaving 13 bases between them. The CDR3 DNA is TGTGCCAGCAGTTTATCGGCAGGGTTTCAAGATACGCAGTATTTT. Its translation: CASSLSAGFQDTQYF.

The table lists this clonotype with many counts. This rearrangement joins TRBV20-1 to TRBJ1-1; no clear D gene. Trimming pared 3 bases from V and 1 base from J, leaving 12 bases between. This CDR3 has 14 residues. In germline, CDR1 is DFQATT, CDR2 SNEGSKA (reference sequence). Written as DNA, the CDR3 is TGCAGTGCTAGTTGGCCCACCCCGAACACTGAAGCTTTCTTT. Encoded protein: CSASWPTPNTEAFF.

The table lists this clonotype with a few counts. CDR3 sequence reads: CSVGPASEQYF. CDR3 DNA sequence: TGCAGCGTTGGTCCGGCCTCCGAGCAGTACTTC. The V gene is TRBV29-1, the J gene TRBJ2-7; D unresolved. Germline values: CDR1 SQVTM, CDR2 ANQGSEA. With 4 bases removed from V and 6 bases from J, the gap between germline ends came to 10 bases. There are 11 residues in the CDR3.

This clonotype was found a few times. The chain is built from TRBV6-2 or TRBV6-3 and TRBJ1-1; a possible D gene is TRBD1 (6 bases). V was shortened by 4 bases and J by 10 bases, with 22 bases between the two germline ends. The germline V gene encodes CDR1 MNHEY and CDR2 SVGEGT. The CDR3 is 15 residues long. CDR3 region: CASSFGNRQARAAFF. Here the CDR3 DNA reads TGTGCCAGCAGTTTCGGCAACCGACAGGCGAGGGCAGCTTTCTTT.

The gene calls are TRBV2 and TRBJ1-5, with D unclear. Per the germline V gene, CDR1 is SNHLY and CDR2 is FYNNEI. V was pared by 6 bases and J by 0 bases, with 12 bases between. The CDR3 covers 15 residues. CDR3 in amino acids: CASRADTYSNQPQHF. CDR3 in DNA: TGTGCCAGCAGAGCCGACACCTATAGCAATCAGCCCCAGCATTTT.

The chain employs TRBV20-1 and TRBJ2-4, with 9 bases matching TRBD2. Germline V gene lookup returns CDR1 DFQATT and CDR2 SNEGSKA (reference sequence). This CDR3 has 15 amino acids. V trimming: 3 bases; J trimming: 6 bases; junction bases outside the gene matches: 9. Here the CDR3 reads CSASHSGGWVNIQYF. Written as DNA, the CDR3 is TGCAGTGCTAGCCATAGCGGGGGCTGGGTAAACATTCAGTACTTC.

The chain links TRBV9 to TRBJ1-2, with 8 bases that match TRBD1. V lost 6 bases and J lost 8; bases outside the gene matches: 12. The CDR3 is made up of 14 amino acids. CDR1 SGDLS and CDR2 YYNGEE come from the germline V gene. CDR3 sequence: CASTLTGTGSGYTF. The CDR3 DNA reads TGTGCCAGCACCTTGACTGGGACAGGAAGCGGCTACACCTTC.

This clonotype was observed at least ten times. V gene TRBV4-1 combines with J gene TRBJ1-1, with a weak D call TRBD1 (6 bases). Germline CDR1 and CDR2: MGHRA and YSYEKL. The CDR3 covers 15 residues. Trimming took 2 bases from V and 1 from J, leaving 11 bases between them. CDR3 sequence reads: CASSQQGHWNTEAFF. Here the CDR3 DNA reads TGCGCCAGCAGCCAACAGGGACATTGGAACACTGAAGCTTTCTTT.

This clonotype appeared many times. The CDR3 coding sequence is TGTGCCAGCAGTGGAAGCGGGGGCCGAGGAAATGAGCAGTTCTTC. This encodes CASSGSGGRGNEQFF. V is TRBV28 and J is TRBJ2-1; 8 bases line up with TRBD2. V lost 5 bases and J lost 7; bases outside the gene matches: 10. The CDR3 covers 15 residues. The germline V gene has CDR1 MDHEN and CDR2 SYDVKM.

The rearrangement uses TRBV24-1 and TRBJ2-2; unclear D gene. Trimming left V 6 bases short and J 0 bases short, with 7 bases between. CDR3 length: 14 residues. CDR1 and CDR2 (germline): KGHDR, SFDVKD. The CDR3 loop is CATSRSSNTGELFF. The CDR3 region has the DNA TGTGCCACCAGTAGAAGTTCGAACACCGGGGAGCTGTTTTTT.